These 9 T cell receptor beta chains were all obtained from the same sample, sequenced in a study of T cells after yellow fever vaccination. TCRdb reprocessed the 5' RACE reads with MiXCR, giving one entry per CDR3 protein. The sample lists about 550,000 distinct CDR3 sequences, roughly 19% occurring once. The source was PBMCs, collected 15 days after the yellow fever booster vaccination. These receptors came from a man younger than 40 who received the YFV17D yellow fever vaccine.

The chain employs TRBV5-4 and TRBJ2-1; either TRBD1 or TRBD2 may supply D (5 bases each). The CDR3 is 13 amino acids. The V and J ends lost 3 bases and 7 bases respectively, with 11 bases between them. Germline-derived CDR1 and CDR2 are SGHNT and YYREEE (reference sequence). CDR3 loop: CASSSPRGNEQFF. The CDR3 DNA reads as TGTGCCAGCAGCTCCCCGAGGGGAAATGAGCAGTTCTTC.

This clonotype was picked up a small number of times. The rearrangement joins TRBV19 to TRBJ2-6; 8 nucleotides match TRBD1. The CDR3 has 17 residues. J gave up 0 bases and V 8 bases, and 9 bases lay outside the gene matches. The germline V gene has CDR1 LNHDA and CDR2 SQIVND (reference sequence). The CDR3 protein is CASDRGLLLSGANVLTF. CDR3 sequence (DNA): TGTGCCAGTGACAGGGGCCTCCTTCTCTCTGGGGCCAACGTCCTGACTTTC.

The V and J genes are TRBV28 and TRBJ2-7; D remains unclear. Germline CDR1 reads MDHEN; CDR2 reads SYDVKM. There are 12 residues in the CDR3. Trimming took off 6 bases at V and 5 bases at J, with 11 bases between the two ends. The CDR3 nucleotides are TGTGCCAGCAGACCAAGGTATAACGAGCAGTACTTC. Translating it yields CASRPRYNEQYF.

Comment on this clonotype: Mismatch with germline at one junction end may stem from a read error. J is TRBJ2-3 and V is TRBV20-1; TRBD1 or TRBD2 may be the D gene (5 bases each). Looked up from germline, CDR1 is DFQATT and CDR2 is SNEGSKA (reference sequence). The CDR3 runs to 13 residues. The CDR3 sequence: CSAPTKMTDTQFF. CDR3 DNA sequence: TGCAGTGCACCGACTAAGATGACAGATACGCAGTTTTTT.

About this clonotype itself: Germline and junction disagree at one end, which may indicate a read error. The chain carries TRBV5-1 and TRBJ2-1, with D possibly being TRBD2 (6 bases). CDR1 SGHRS and CDR2 YFSETQ come from the germline V gene. This CDR3 has 14 residues. Here the CDR3 reads CASSLEGTGRKQFF. DNA for the CDR3: TGCGCCAGCAGTTTGGAGGGGACGGGTCGGAAGCAGTTCTTC.

J is TRBJ2-2 and V is TRBV9; 13 bases align to TRBD2. V lost 0 bases to trimming and J lost 9 bases; unmatched junction nucleotides: 5. Per the germline V gene, CDR1 is SGDLS and CDR2 is YYNGEE. CDR3 size: 16 residues. The CDR3 loop reads CASSVGTSGSGRELFF. The CDR3 nucleotides are TGTGCCAGCAGCGTAGGGACTAGCGGGAGTGGCCGGGAGCTGTTTTTT.

This clonotype has at least ten counts. This chain joins TRBV6-5 and TRBJ2-5, with TRBD2 as a possible D gene (5 bases). The CDR3 runs 13 residues. Germline lookup yields CDR1 MNHEY and CDR2 SVGAGI. Trimming pared 2 bases from V and 2 bases from J, leaving 6 bases between. CDR3 region: CASSYRTQETQYF. DNA for the CDR3: TGTGCCAGCAGTTACCGGACTCAAGAGACCCAGTACTTC.

The V gene is TRBV6-1, the J gene TRBJ2-1, with no clear D. V lost 6 bases and J lost 0, with 12 bases in between. Germline CDR1 and CDR2: MNHNS and SASEGT. CDR3 size: 15 residues. CDR3 sequence (DNA): TGTGCCAGCAGCGCCGGAGTGAGCTCCTACAATGAGCAGTTCTTC. Encoded protein: CASSAGVSSYNEQFF.

This clonotype appeared a few times. This chain links TRBV3-1 with TRBJ2-6; D not resolved. With 1 base removed from V and 0 bases from J, the gap between germline ends came to 4 bases. This CDR3 is 15 amino acids long. Looked up from germline, CDR1 is LGHDT and CDR2 is YNNKEL (reference sequence). CDR3 in DNA: TGTGCCAGCAGCCAAGTCTACTCTGGGGCCAACGTCCTGACTTTC. Encoded protein: CASSQVYSGANVLTF.